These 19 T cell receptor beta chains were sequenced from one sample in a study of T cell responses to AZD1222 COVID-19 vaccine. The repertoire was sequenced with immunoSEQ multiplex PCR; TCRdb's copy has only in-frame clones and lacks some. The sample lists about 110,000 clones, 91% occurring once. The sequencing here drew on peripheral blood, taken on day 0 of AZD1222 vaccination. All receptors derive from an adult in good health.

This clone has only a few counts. CDR3 in DNA: TGCGCCAGCAGCTTGGATGCCGGGGGGGCTCCGGAGACCCAGTACTTC. Protein sequence: CASSLDAGGAPETQYF. This chain uses TRBV5-1 with TRBJ2-5; the match to TRBD2 covers 8 bases. Trimming at V came to 0 bases and at J to 5 bases, leaving 9 bases not matched to a gene. Germline V gives CDR1 SGHRS, CDR2 YFSETQ. The CDR3 sequence is 16 residues long.

The CDR3 nucleotides read TGCGCCAGCAGCTTGGTGGTGGGAAGGGGAACTGAAGCTTTCTTT. It specifies CASSLVVGRGTEAFF. This chain uses TRBV5-1 with TRBJ1-1; D possibly corresponds to TRBD1 (5 bases). This CDR3 spans 15 amino acids. Per the germline V gene, CDR1 is SGHRS and CDR2 is YFSETQ. Trimming cost V 0 bases and J 5 bases, with 14 bases left between them. Combining the CDR3 with reference TRBV5-1 and TRBJ1-1 gives the whole variable domain KAGVTQTPRYLIKTRGQQVTLSCSPISGHRSVSWYQQTPGQGLQFLFEYFSETQRNKGNFPGRFSGRQFSNSRSEMNVSTLELGDSALYLCASSLVVGRGTEAFFGQGTRLTVV.

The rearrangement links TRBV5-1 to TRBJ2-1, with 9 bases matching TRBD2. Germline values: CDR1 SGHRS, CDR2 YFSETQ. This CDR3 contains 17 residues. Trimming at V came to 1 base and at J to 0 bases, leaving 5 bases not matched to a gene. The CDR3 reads CASSLTLAGPSYNEQFF. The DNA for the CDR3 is TGCGCCAGCAGCTTGACTCTAGCGGGGCCCTCCTACAATGAGCAGTTCTTC.

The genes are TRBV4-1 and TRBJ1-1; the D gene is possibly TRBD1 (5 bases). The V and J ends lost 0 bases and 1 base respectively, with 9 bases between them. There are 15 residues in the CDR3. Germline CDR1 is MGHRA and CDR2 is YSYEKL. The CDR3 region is CASSQDRGGNTEAFF. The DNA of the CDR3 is TGCGCCAGCAGCCAAGATCGGGGGGGGAACACTGAAGCTTTCTTT.

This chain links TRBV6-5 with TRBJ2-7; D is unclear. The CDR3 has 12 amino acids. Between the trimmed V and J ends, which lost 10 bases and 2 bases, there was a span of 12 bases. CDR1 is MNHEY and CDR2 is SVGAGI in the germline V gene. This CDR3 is CATTDGAYEQYF. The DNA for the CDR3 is TGTGCCACGACCGACGGTGCCTACGAGCAGTACTTC.

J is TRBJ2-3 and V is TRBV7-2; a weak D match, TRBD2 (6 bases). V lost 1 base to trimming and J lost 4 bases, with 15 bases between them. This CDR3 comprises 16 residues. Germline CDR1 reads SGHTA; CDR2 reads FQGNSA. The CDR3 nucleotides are TGTGCCAGCAGCTTAGAGCCTAGCGCGTCGGCAGATACGCAGTATTTT. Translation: CASSLEPSASADTQYF.

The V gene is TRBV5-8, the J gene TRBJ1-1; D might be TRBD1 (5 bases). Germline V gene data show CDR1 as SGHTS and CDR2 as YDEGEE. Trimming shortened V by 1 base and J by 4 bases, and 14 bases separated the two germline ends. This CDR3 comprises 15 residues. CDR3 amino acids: CASSLSGTLGTEAFF. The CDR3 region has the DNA TGTGCCAGCAGCTTGTCGGGGACGTTGGGCACTGAAGCTTTCTTT.

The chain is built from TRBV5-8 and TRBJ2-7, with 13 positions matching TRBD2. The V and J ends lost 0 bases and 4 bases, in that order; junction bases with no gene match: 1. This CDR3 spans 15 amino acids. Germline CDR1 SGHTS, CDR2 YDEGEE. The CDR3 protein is CASSLELAGGYEQYF. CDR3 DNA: TGTGCCAGCAGCTTGGAACTAGCGGGGGGGTACGAGCAGTACTTC.

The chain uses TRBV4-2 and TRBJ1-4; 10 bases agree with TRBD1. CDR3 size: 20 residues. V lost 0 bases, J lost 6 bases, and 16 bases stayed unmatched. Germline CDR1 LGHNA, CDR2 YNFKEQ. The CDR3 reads CASSQDSPGQGRIPDEKLFF. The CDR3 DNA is TGTGCCAGCAGCCAAGATTCTCCGGGACAGGGGAGGATACCCGATGAAAAACTGTTTTTT.

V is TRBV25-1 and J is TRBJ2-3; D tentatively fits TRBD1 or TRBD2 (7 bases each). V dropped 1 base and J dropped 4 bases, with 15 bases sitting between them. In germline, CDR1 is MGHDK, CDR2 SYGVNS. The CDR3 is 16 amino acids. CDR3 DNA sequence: TGTGCCAGCAGTGAATTGCAGGGGGGGCCGTCAGATACGCAGTATTTT. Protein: CASSELQGGPSDTQYF.

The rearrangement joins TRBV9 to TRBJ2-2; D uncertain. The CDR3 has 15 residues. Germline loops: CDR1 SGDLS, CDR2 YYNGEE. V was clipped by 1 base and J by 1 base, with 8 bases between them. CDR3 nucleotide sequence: TGTGCCAGCAGCGTATCCACACTGAACACCGGGGAGCTGTTTTTT. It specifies CASSVSTLNTGELFF.

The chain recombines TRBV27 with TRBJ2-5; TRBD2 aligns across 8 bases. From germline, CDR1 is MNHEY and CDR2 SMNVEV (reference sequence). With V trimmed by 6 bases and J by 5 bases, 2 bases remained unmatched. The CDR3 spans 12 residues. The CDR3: CASSAGGETQYF. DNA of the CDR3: TGTGCCAGCAGCGCGGGGGGTGAGACCCAGTACTTC.

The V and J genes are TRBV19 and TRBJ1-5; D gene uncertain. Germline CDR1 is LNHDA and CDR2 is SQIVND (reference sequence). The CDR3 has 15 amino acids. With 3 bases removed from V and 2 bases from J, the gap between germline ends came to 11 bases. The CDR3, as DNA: TGTGCCAGTAGTATCATGGGCCAACGCAATCAGCCCCAGCATTTT. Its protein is CASSIMGQRNQPQHF.

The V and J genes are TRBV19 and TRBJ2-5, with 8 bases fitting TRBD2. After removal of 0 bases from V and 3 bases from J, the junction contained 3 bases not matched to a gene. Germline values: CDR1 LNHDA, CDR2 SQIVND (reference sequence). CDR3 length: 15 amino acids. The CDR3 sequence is CASSIDREGKETQYF. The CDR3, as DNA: TGTGCCAGTAGTATAGATCGGGAGGGAAAAGAGACCCAGTACTTC.

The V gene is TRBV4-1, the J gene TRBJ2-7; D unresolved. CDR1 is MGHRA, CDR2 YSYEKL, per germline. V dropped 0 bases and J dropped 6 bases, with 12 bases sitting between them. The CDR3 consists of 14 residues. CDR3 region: CASSQEGWGGEQYF. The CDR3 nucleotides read TGCGCCAGCAGCCAAGAAGGGTGGGGTGGCGAGCAGTACTTC.

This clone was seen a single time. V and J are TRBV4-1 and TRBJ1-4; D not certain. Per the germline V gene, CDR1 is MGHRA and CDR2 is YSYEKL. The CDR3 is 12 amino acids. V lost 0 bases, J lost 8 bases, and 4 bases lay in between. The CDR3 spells CASSQDGEKLFF. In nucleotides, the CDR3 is TGCGCCAGCAGCCAAGACGGGGAAAAACTGTTTTTT.

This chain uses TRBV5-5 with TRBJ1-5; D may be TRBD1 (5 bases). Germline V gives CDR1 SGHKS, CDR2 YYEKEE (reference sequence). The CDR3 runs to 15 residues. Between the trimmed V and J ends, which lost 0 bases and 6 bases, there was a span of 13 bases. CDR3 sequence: CASSLGAGSGQPQHF. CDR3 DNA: TGTGCCAGCAGCTTGGGTGCAGGGTCCGGTCAGCCCCAGCATTTT.

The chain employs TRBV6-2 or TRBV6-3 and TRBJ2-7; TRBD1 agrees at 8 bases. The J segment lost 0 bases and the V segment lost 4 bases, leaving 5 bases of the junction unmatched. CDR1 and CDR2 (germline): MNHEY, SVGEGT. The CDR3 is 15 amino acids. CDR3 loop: CASSLGQVGSYEQYF. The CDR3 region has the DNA TGTGCCAGCAGTTTGGGACAGGTTGGCTCCTACGAGCAGTACTTC.

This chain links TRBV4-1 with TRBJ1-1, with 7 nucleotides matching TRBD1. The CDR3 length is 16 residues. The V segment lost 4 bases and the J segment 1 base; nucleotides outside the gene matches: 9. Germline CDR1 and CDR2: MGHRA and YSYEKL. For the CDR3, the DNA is TGCGCCAGCAGCCCAGAGGACAGGACCTCGAACACTGAAGCTTTCTTT. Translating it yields CASSPEDRTSNTEAFF.